Each of the 7 T cell receptor beta chains below was sequenced from the same sample in a study of blood T cell repertoires in COVID-19. The table came from immunoSEQ multiplex PCR; TCRdb's copy has only in-frame clones and leaves some out. The profile shows about 230,000 clones, roughly 89% of them singletons. Sequenced sample: PBMCs or T cells enriched from blood (not recorded which). These receptors were collected from a woman in her 30s with acute COVID-19.

This chain connects TRBV6-2 or TRBV6-3 to TRBJ2-3; the D gene is possibly TRBD2 (5 bases). Germline V lookup: CDR1 MNHEY, CDR2 SVGEGT. Trimming pared 2 bases from V and 6 bases from J, leaving 21 bases between. The CDR3 consists of 17 residues. The CDR3: CASSYPPTSPNEDTQYF. CDR3 nucleotide sequence: TGTGCCAGCAGTTACCCGCCTACTAGTCCCAACGAGGATACGCAGTATTTT.

This rearrangement joins TRBV9 to TRBJ2-3, with 8 bases matching TRBD1. V shed 0 bases and J 3 bases; nucleotides not matched to a gene: 3. In germline, CDR1 is SGDLS, CDR2 YYNGEE. The CDR3 contains 15 residues. DNA for the CDR3: TGTGCCAGCAGCGTAGAAACAGGGGGAACAGATACGCAGTATTTT. It yields the protein CASSVETGGTDTQYF.

This chain joins TRBV6-5 and TRBJ2-7, with D possibly TRBD1 on 6 matching bases. The CDR3 has 14 amino acids. The V end was cut by 2 bases, the J end by 5 bases, with 13 bases between. Germline V gene data show CDR1 as MNHEY and CDR2 as SVGAGI. The CDR3 spells CASSYNRVRNEQYF. The CDR3 coding sequence is TGTGCCAGCAGTTACAACAGGGTACGGAACGAGCAGTACTTC.

The J gene is TRBJ1-5, the V gene TRBV10-3; 7 nucleotides align to TRBD1. CDR3 size: 17 residues. From germline, CDR1 is ENHRY and CDR2 SYGVKD. Trimming cost V 6 bases and J 7 bases; bases outside gene matches: 18. The CDR3 DNA reads as TGTGCCATCAGCTTGTCAGGGGGTGTACAGGATGGACAGCCCCAGCATTTT. Protein product: CAISLSGGVQDGQPQHF.

This clone was counted a single time. The CDR3 bases are TGTGCCAGCAGCTTGGGGTACGGGAGGACAGATACGCAGTATTTT. The encoded protein is CASSLGYGRTDTQYF. The chain employs TRBV3-1 (or the pseudogene TRBV3-2) and TRBJ2-3; 7 bases align to TRBD2. Germline CDR1 is LGHDT and CDR2 is YNNKEL (reference sequence). V shed 5 bases, J shed 3 bases, and the junction held 8 bases outside the gene matches. CDR3 size: 15 residues.

The chain employs TRBV6-5 and TRBJ2-2; TRBD1 matches at 7 bases. The germline gives CDR1 MNHEY, CDR2 SVGAGI. V shed 2 bases and J 7 bases; nucleotides not matched to a gene: 7. CDR3 length: 15 residues. CDR3 amino acids: CASSYVTGISGELFF. The CDR3 DNA is TGTGCCAGCAGTTACGTGACAGGGATTAGCGGGGAGCTGTTTTTT.

This chain uses TRBV5-1 with TRBJ2-7; 15 bases match TRBD2. This CDR3 is 16 amino acids long. V gave up 2 bases and J gave up 13 bases; unmatched junction bases: 13. CDR1 is SGHRS, CDR2 YFSETQ, per germline. The CDR3 region is CASSLATGTSGGTIYF. The CDR3 DNA is TGCGCCAGCAGCTTAGCAACCGGGACTAGCGGGGGGACGATATACTTC. The full variable domain, in which reference TRBV5-1 and TRBJ2-7 provide the parts outside the CDR3, is KAGVTQTPRYLIKTRGQQVTLSCSPISGHRSVSWYQQTPGQGLQFLFEYFSETQRNKGNFPGRFSGRQFSNSRSEMNVSTLELGDSALYLCASSLATGTSGGTIYFGPGTRLTVT.